A single sample gave rise to the 32 T cell receptor beta chains below, sequenced in a study of T-cell memory formation after mild COVID-19 (dated by TCRdb to the early 2020s). Receptors were amplified or captured by 5' RACE. The sample was run on an Illumina NovaSeq 6000. TCRdb's own reprocessing of the public reads used fastp at Q25 and MiXCR and kept productive beta chains. Each CDR3 protein gets just one entry, which takes the most common genes and DNA from the rows behind it. The sample table holds roughly 560,000 distinct CDR3 sequences, of which roughly 22% were seen once. The leading ten clones occupy around an eighth of the sample. Material for sequencing was PBMCs or a T cell subset sorted from them (not recorded which). The receptors stem from an adult woman who had mild COVID-19 (a few samples of this study predate the infection). The sample titles of this study are shuffled in the database, so cell type and time point are left out; the donor was told from shared clones.

J is TRBJ2-2 and V is TRBV7-9, with 7 positions matching TRBD1. With V trimmed by 5 bases and J by 2 bases, 11 bases remained unmatched. Germline values: CDR1 SEHNR, CDR2 FQNEAQ (reference sequence). CDR3 length: 17 amino acids. The CDR3 reads CASSLYPGQSNTGELFF. The CDR3, as DNA: TGTGCCAGCAGCCTCTATCCGGGACAGAGCAACACCGGGGAGCTGTTTTTT.

This chain connects TRBV2 to TRBJ1-1, with 9 bases lining up with TRBD1. Germline V gene sequence: CDR1 SNHLY, CDR2 FYNNEI. The CDR3 runs to 13 residues. Here the CDR3 DNA reads TGTGGAGACCGGGACAGGGAGAACACTGAAGCTTTCTTT. Its protein product is CGDRDRENTEAFF. Supplemented by reference TRBV2 and TRBJ1-1, the full variable domain reads EPEVTQTPSHQVTQMGQEVILRCVPISNHLYFYWYRQILGQKVEFLVSFYNNEISEKSEIFDDQFSVERPDGSNFTLKIRSTKLEDSAMYFCGDRDRENTEAFFGQGTRLTVV.

This clonotype was observed a handful of times. The chain uses TRBV5-1 and TRBJ2-2; possibly TRBD2 for D (5 bases). The germline V gene encodes CDR1 SGHRS and CDR2 YFSETQ. CDR3 length equals 12 residues. Trimming removed 7 bases at V and 6 bases at J, with 10 bases between. The CDR3 region has the DNA TGCGCCAGCCGGGATTCGGCCGGGGAGCTGTTTTTT. It yields the protein CASRDSAGELFF.

This clonotype was seen at least ten times. This chain connects TRBV6-4 to TRBJ2-3, with 7 bases lining up with TRBD1. The ends lost 0 bases at V and 4 bases at J; junction bases unmatched: 1. Germline CDR1 reads MRHNA; CDR2 reads SNTAGT. The CDR3 sequence is 14 residues long. CDR3 nucleotide sequence: TGTGCCAGCAGTGACTCGACAGGGCCAGATACGCAGTATTTT. It specifies CASSDSTGPDTQYF.

The chain recombines TRBV5-1 with TRBJ2-3, with D possibly matching TRBD2 (5 bases). The V end lost 4 bases, the J end lost 2 bases, and 20 bases lay between the germline ends. This CDR3 has 17 residues. The germline V gene encodes CDR1 SGHRS and CDR2 YFSETQ. The CDR3 region has the DNA TGCGCCAGCAGCCCTGGGGAGCCACCGACATTCACAGATACGCAGTATTTT. Residues: CASSPGEPPTFTDTQYF.

The chain joins TRBV12-3 or TRBV12-4 to TRBJ2-3, with D possibly being TRBD2 (6 bases). The CDR3 totals 12 residues. Trimming removed 6 bases from V and 5 bases from J, with 9 bases in between. CDR3 loop: CASRSAGDTQYF. In nucleotides, the CDR3 is TGTGCCAGCAGGTCAGCGGGAGATACGCAGTATTTT.

The V gene is TRBV5-1, the J gene TRBJ1-2, with D possibly TRBD1 on 6 matching bases. V was clipped by 2 bases and J by 6 bases, with 20 bases between them. Germline CDR1 reads SGHRS; CDR2 reads YFSETQ. The CDR3 is 16 residues long. The DNA for the CDR3 is TGCGCCAGCAGCTTAGTGGAGCGGCAGGGGATCGATGGCTACACCTTC. As protein: CASSLVERQGIDGYTF.

In its sample, this clonotype was seen a few times. The V call is TRBV29-1, the J call TRBJ1-1; weak D call: TRBD1 (5 bases). CDR3 length equals 14 residues. The germline V and J ends were trimmed by 5 bases and 6 bases, with 19 bases remaining between them. Germline values: CDR1 SQVTM, CDR2 ANQGSEA. CDR3 nucleotides: TGCAGCGTTCGACCCCCAGGGATGTTGGCTGAAGCTTTCTTT. This codes for CSVRPPGMLAEAFF.

In its sample, this clonotype was seen a few times. The rearrangement links TRBV9 to TRBJ2-5; D may be TRBD1 (5 bases). Germline V gene lookup returns CDR1 SGDLS and CDR2 YYNGEE. Between the trimmed V and J ends, which lost 2 bases and 5 bases, there was a span of 16 bases. The CDR3 sequence is 15 residues long. The CDR3 sequence: CASSVEARTWETQYF. In nucleotides, the CDR3 is TGTGCCAGCAGCGTCGAGGCACGGACATGGGAGACCCAGTACTTC.

V and J are TRBV9 and TRBJ2-3, with 8 bases lining up with TRBD2. The V and J ends lost 3 bases and 2 bases, in that order; junction bases with no gene match: 5. CDR3 length equals 15 residues. The germline gives CDR1 SGDLS, CDR2 YYNGEE. CDR3 in DNA: TGTGCCAGCAGCGGCTCTAGCGGGTCCACAGATACGCAGTATTTT. Protein: CASSGSSGSTDTQYF.

This clonotype came up a few times. This chain joins TRBV7-3 and TRBJ2-3, with 8 bases identical to TRBD2. This CDR3 comprises 17 residues. The V gene end was trimmed by 3 bases and the J gene end by 0 bases; junction bases not matched to a gene: 8. Germline lookup yields CDR1 SGHTA and CDR2 FQGTGA. The CDR3 sequence: CASSFGTPSGSTDTQYF. In nucleotides, the CDR3 is TGTGCCAGCAGCTTCGGGACCCCTAGCGGGAGCACAGATACGCAGTATTTT. Full variable domain (remainder filled in from reference TRBV7-3 and TRBJ2-3): GAGVSQTPSNKVTEKGKYVELRCDPISGHTALYWYRQSLGQGPEFLIYFQGTGAADDSGLPNDRFFAVRPEGSVSTLKIQRTERGDSAVYLCASSFGTPSGSTDTQYFGPGTRLTVL.

This clonotype has a handful of counts. This chain connects TRBV10-3 to TRBJ2-3; 7 nucleotides line up with TRBD2. V was clipped by 3 bases and J by 4 bases; unmatched bases: 4. The CDR3 has 14 residues. The germline CDR1 and CDR2 sequences are ENHRY and SYGVKD. The CDR3: CAISDQAGSDTQYF. The CDR3 DNA sequence: TGTGCCATCAGTGACCAAGCGGGGTCAGATACGCAGTATTTT.

This clonotype was seen only a few times. J is TRBJ2-3 and V is TRBV29-1, with a tentative D call TRBD1 (5 bases). Germline V gene lookup returns CDR1 SQVTM and CDR2 ANQGSEA. The CDR3 is made up of 14 amino acids. V was trimmed by 4 bases and J by 3 bases, leaving 14 bases between them. The CDR3 region has the DNA TGCAGCGTTGTGTCCAGGGTGGCAACAGATACGCAGTATTTT. Translated, it gives CSVVSRVATDTQYF.

This clonotype was recorded a few times. The genes are TRBV12-5 and TRBJ2-2, with D maybe TRBD2 (5 bases). Germline loops: CDR1 LGHNT, CDR2 FRNRAP. The CDR3 totals 14 residues. Trimming pared 9 bases from V and 0 bases from J, leaving 11 bases between. DNA of the CDR3: TGTGCTAGCATAGCGTCAACGAACACCGGGGAGCTGTTTTTT. Its protein is CASIASTNTGELFF.

The DNA for the CDR3 is TGTGCCAGCAGCTTAGCATGGACTAGCGGGATATACTCAGGGGAGCTGTTTTTT. It codes for CASSLAWTSGIYSGELFF. The chain combines TRBV7-2 with TRBJ2-2, with 12 bases identical to TRBD2. The CDR3 is 18 residues long. Germline trimming cut 0 bases from V and 8 bases from J; bases unmatched to any gene: 10. CDR1 is SGHTA and CDR2 is FQGNSA in the germline V gene. Filled out from reference TRBV7-2 and TRBJ2-2, the complete variable domain reads GAGVSQSPSNKVTEKGKDVELRCDPISGHTALYWYRQSLGQGLEFLIYFQGNSAPDKSGLPSDRFSAERTGGSVSTLTIQRTQQEDSAVYLCASSLAWTSGIYSGELFFGEGSRLTVL.

The rearrangement links TRBV2 to TRBJ2-2; D possibly corresponds to TRBD2 (5 bases). The V and J ends lost 4 bases and 0 bases respectively, with 12 bases between them. The V gene's germline CDR1 is SNHLY and CDR2 FYNNEI. The CDR3 extends over 16 amino acids. CDR3 DNA sequence: TGTGCCAGCAGTGTACTAGGCGGCGCGAACACCGGGGAGCTGTTTTTT. It translates to CASSVLGGANTGELFF. Supplemented by reference TRBV2 and TRBJ2-2, the full variable domain reads EPEVTQTPSHQVTQMGQEVILRCVPISNHLYFYWYRQILGQKVEFLVSFYNNEISEKSEIFDDQFSVERPDGSNFTLKIRSTKLEDSAMYFCASSVLGGANTGELFFGEGSRLTVL.

The V gene is TRBV20-1, the J gene TRBJ2-5; maybe TRBD2 (5 bases). The CDR3 has 15 residues. Germline V gene lookup returns CDR1 DFQATT and CDR2 SNEGSKA (reference sequence). The ends were cut back, 0 bases at V and 9 bases at J, with 20 bases in the middle. The CDR3 DNA is TGCAGTGCTAGAGATAAGACGAGGGTATTGAGGCCCCAGTACTTC. Protein sequence: CSARDKTRVLRPQYF.

The genes are TRBV6-1 and TRBJ2-3; D perhaps matches TRBD1 (5 bases). V was cut by 2 bases and J by 2 bases, with 8 bases left in between. The CDR3 consists of 14 residues. CDR1 and CDR2 (germline): MNHNS, SASEGT. The CDR3 here is CASSEMTATDTQYF. The DNA of the CDR3 is TGTGCCAGCAGTGAAATGACAGCCACAGATACGCAGTATTTT.

This clonotype was observed a few times. The chain recombines TRBV25-1 with TRBJ1-1, with 11 bases lining up with TRBD1. Germline lookup yields CDR1 MGHDK and CDR2 SYGVNS. The CDR3 covers 14 residues. Unmatched junction bases numbered 2, after V lost 4 bases and J lost 4 bases. CDR3 nucleotide sequence: TGTGCCAGCAGTGGGACAGGGGGCCTCACTGAAGCTTTCTTT. Its translation is CASSGTGGLTEAFF.

This clonotype was seen ten or more times. This chain uses TRBV6-1 with TRBJ2-7; 8 bases map to TRBD1. Germline V CDR1 and CDR2: MNHNS, SASEGT. There are 14 residues in the CDR3. J gave up 7 bases and V 5 bases, and 10 bases lay outside the gene matches. The CDR3 protein is CASSLHGQGWEQYF. The CDR3 region has the DNA TGTGCCAGCAGTCTACACGGACAGGGATGGGAGCAGTACTTC.

This clonotype has a handful of counts. This rearrangement joins TRBV5-1 to TRBJ2-5, with TRBD2 as a possible D gene (6 bases). Germline V lookup: CDR1 SGHRS, CDR2 YFSETQ. The ends were cut back, 4 bases at V and 5 bases at J, with 15 bases in the middle. This CDR3 has 14 residues. The CDR3, as DNA: TGCGCCAGCAGCGGCGGGACGAGTGGTGAGACCCAGTACTTC. Its protein product is CASSGGTSGETQYF.

This clonotype was detected a few times. The chain uses TRBV6-5 and TRBJ2-3; D is tentatively TRBD1 or TRBD2 (5 bases each). From germline, CDR1 is MNHEY and CDR2 SVGAGI. CDR3 length: 11 amino acids. Trimming cost V 6 bases and J 9 bases, with 10 bases left between them. The CDR3 loop is CASREGPTQYF. The DNA for the CDR3 is TGTGCCAGCAGAGAGGGACCCACGCAGTATTTT.

This clonotype was observed once. This chain links TRBV20-1 with TRBJ1-4; TRBD1 aligns across 9 bases. The germline V gene has CDR1 DFQATT and CDR2 SNEGSKA (reference sequence). This CDR3 region has 15 residues. Trimming removed 1 base from V and 4 bases from J; junction bases left unmatched: 4. The CDR3 DNA is TGCAGTGCTAGAGGGGGACAGGGCTATAATGAAAAACTGTTTTTT. Its protein is CSARGGQGYNEKLFF.

This clonotype was counted only a few times. J is TRBJ1-5 and V is TRBV5-8; the D gene is possibly TRBD1 (5 bases). Germline CDR1 and CDR2: SGHTS and YDEGEE. This CDR3 comprises 15 residues. V lost 2 bases and J lost 3, with 12 bases in between. The CDR3 sequence is CASSLLTAYNQPQHF. CDR3 DNA: TGTGCCAGCAGCTTATTGACAGCTTACAATCAGCCCCAGCATTTT.

At least ten counts were recorded for this clonotype. The CDR3 loop reads CASSTNPRGSYGYTF. CDR3 in DNA: TGTGCCAGTAGTACCAACCCCCGGGGGTCGTATGGCTACACCTTC. The J gene is TRBJ1-2, the V gene TRBV19; D is perhaps TRBD1 (5 bases). The V gene's germline CDR1 is LNHDA and CDR2 SQIVND (reference sequence). This CDR3 spans 15 amino acids. V lost 4 bases and J 5 bases, leaving 17 bases between the germline ends.

The chain carries TRBV12-3 or TRBV12-4 and TRBJ1-1, with a weak D call TRBD1 (6 bases). V was clipped by 3 bases and J by 3 bases, with 11 bases between them. There are 14 residues in the CDR3. The CDR3 nucleotides read TGTGCCAGCAGTTTTTACAGGGCTGACACTGAAGCTTTCTTT. This translates into CASSFYRADTEAFF.

This clonotype has only a few counts. The chain is built from TRBV12-3 or TRBV12-4 and TRBJ1-2; no definite D call. Trimming pared 3 bases from V and 4 bases from J, leaving 12 bases between. CDR3 length: 14 amino acids. As DNA, the CDR3 is TGTGCCAGCAGTTTTCAGGCACCTCCCTATGGCTACACCTTC. It is translated as CASSFQAPPYGYTF.

The table lists this clonotype with many counts. This chain links TRBV24-1 with TRBJ2-1; no firm D call. Trimming stripped 7 bases from V and 8 bases from J, with 11 bases between. CDR3 size: 12 residues. Germline lookup yields CDR1 KGHDR and CDR2 SFDVKD. The CDR3 region is CATSDPVDEQFF. The CDR3 DNA reads as TGTGCCACCAGCGATCCGGTCGATGAGCAGTTCTTC.

This clonotype occurred a few times. The chain is built from TRBV6-1 and TRBJ1-1; 8 bases are a match to TRBD1. V was clipped by 6 bases and J by 4 bases; unmatched bases: 4. The CDR3 runs 13 residues. CDR1 and CDR2 from the germline V gene are MNHNS and SASEGT. The CDR3 nucleotides are TGTGCCAGCAGCGGGACAGGTGCCACTGAAGCTTTCTTT. This encodes CASSGTGATEAFF.

The chain combines TRBV12-3 or TRBV12-4 with TRBJ2-3; D unresolved. Trimming shortened V by 6 bases and J by 2 bases, and 15 bases separated the two germline ends. The CDR3 totals 15 residues. CDR3 nucleotides: TGTGCCAGCAGATCCGGCGCCACTTACACAGATACGCAGTATTTT. Translated: CASRSGATYTDTQYF.

This clonotype was counted at least ten times. The chain uses TRBV29-1 and TRBJ1-6; 7 nucleotides match TRBD1. Germline CDR1 is SQVTM and CDR2 is ANQGSEA. The CDR3 is 14 residues long. The junction had 7 bases not matched to a gene; V was cut back by 5 bases and J by 6 bases. The CDR3 coding sequence is TGCAGCGTTTCGACAGGGACCAGTAATTCACCCCTCCACTTT. Amino acid sequence: CSVSTGTSNSPLHF.

This sequence joins TRBV5-1 and TRBJ1-1, with TRBD1 matching 7 bases. CDR3 length: 17 amino acids. Germline assignment: CDR1 SGHRS and CDR2 YFSETQ. V lost 0 bases and J lost 0; bases outside the gene matches: 8. CDR3 sequence: CASSLETGQHLNTEAFF. The CDR3 DNA follows: TGCGCCAGCAGCTTGGAAACGGGACAGCACTTGAACACTGAAGCTTTCTTT.